This T cell receptor beta chain was sequenced during a study of cytomegalovirus exposure and HLA in healthy donors. PCR amplification relied on 60 Vbeta primers (plus 13 Jbeta primers). Data came from immunoSEQ multiplex PCR; TCRdb stores just in-frame clones and leaves some out. This specimen shows 150,000 to 200,000 clones; the ten leading clones hold roughly 2%. This receptor was obtained from a man younger than 40 in good health and CMV-seronegative. Sample: PBMCs.

In nucleotides, the CDR3 is TGTGCCAGCAGCTTCGGGACAGGAGCAATGGAGCAGTTCTTC. Its protein is CASSFGTGAMEQFF. J is TRBJ2-1 and V is TRBV11-3; TRBD1 matches 8 bases. Germline CDR1 SGHNT, CDR2 YENEEA. Trimming removed 3 bases from V and 10 bases from J; junction bases left unmatched: 8. CDR3 length: 14 amino acids.